Listed here are 3 T cell receptor beta chains from one sample, sequenced in a study of CD8 T cells in ankylosing spondylitis. Each CDR3 protein is one row after TCRdb ran MiXCR on the 5' RACE reads. Of 200,000 to 300,000 distinct CDR3 sequences in the sample, about 9.1% were seen once. The specimen sequenced was blood, either unsorted or a sorted T cell fraction (not recorded which). These receptors were taken from a male donor with ankylosing spondylitis or in good health (not recorded which).

This clonotype was picked up many times. The chain couples TRBV12-3 or TRBV12-4 to TRBJ2-7; D is possibly TRBD1 (5 bases). V gave up 4 bases and J gave up 5 bases, with 12 bases separating them. CDR3 size: 13 residues. The CDR3 region has the DNA TGTGCCAGCAGTTCCCAGGGAAAGCACGAGCAGTACTTC. Its protein is CASSSQGKHEQYF.

This clonotype was found many times. This chain connects TRBV3-1 to TRBJ2-7, with 7 bases that match TRBD2. The CDR3 contains 15 residues. The V gene's germline CDR1 is LGHDT and CDR2 YNNKEL (reference sequence). Trimming at V came to 2 bases and at J to 2 bases, leaving 6 bases not matched to a gene. The CDR3 sequence: CASSQFPSGAYEQYF. The CDR3 region has the DNA TGTGCCAGCAGCCAATTTCCTAGCGGAGCCTACGAGCAGTACTTC.

This clonotype has only a few counts. CDR3 loop: CSANSLGLTGVGETQYF. The CDR3 bases are TGCAGTGCTAACTCACTAGGTCTAACGGGAGTTGGTGAGACCCAGTACTTC. V gene TRBV20-1 combines with J gene TRBJ2-5, with a tentative D call TRBD2 (6 bases). The CDR3 has 17 residues. Germline V gives CDR1 DFQATT, CDR2 SNEGSKA (reference sequence). V lost 4 bases and J 5 bases, leaving 26 bases between the germline ends.